This passage covers 18 T cell receptor beta chains from one sample sequenced in a study of early T cells in non-severe SARS-CoV-2 infection. TCRdb re-analysed the 5' RACE reads in MiXCR, keeping a single row per CDR3 protein. The table lists approximately 68,000 distinct CDR3 sequences, 10% of them singletons. The specimen was whole blood, collected at baseline. Receptors originate from an adult who was a healthcare worker with PCR-confirmed SARS-CoV-2 infection or an uninfected control (not recorded which).

There are a few counts of this clonotype. The chain is built from TRBV7-3 and TRBJ2-1; D might be TRBD1 or TRBD2, each matching 5 bases. Germline V CDR1 and CDR2: SGHTA, FQGTGA. The CDR3 consists of 16 residues. The V end lost 4 bases, the J end lost 0 bases, and 13 bases lay between the germline ends. The CDR3 loop is CASSSGPTSSYNEQFF. DNA of the CDR3: TGTGCCAGCAGCTCGGGACCGACGAGCTCCTACAATGAGCAGTTCTTC.

The chain joins TRBV5-1 to TRBJ1-2; the D gene is possibly TRBD1 (6 bases). The CDR3 extends over 15 amino acids. The germline V and J ends were trimmed by 0 bases and 6 bases, with 15 bases remaining between them. The germline V gene has CDR1 SGHRS and CDR2 YFSETQ. CDR3 amino acids: CASSLDPGALNGYTF. The CDR3 DNA follows: TGCGCCAGCAGCTTGGATCCAGGGGCGCTTAATGGCTACACCTTC.

This clonotype has ten or more counts. This chain connects TRBV11-3 to TRBJ2-3, with 9 nucleotides matching TRBD2. The CDR3 length is 19 residues. Germline V CDR1 and CDR2: SGHNT, YENEEA. Trimming at V came to 0 bases and at J to 0 bases, leaving 10 bases not matched to a gene. CDR3 DNA: TGTGCCAGCAGCTTAGATCGCCCGAGACTAGCGGAGAGCACAGATACGCAGTATTTT. Protein product: CASSLDRPRLAESTDTQYF.

The V gene is TRBV7-9, the J gene TRBJ2-6; D not resolved. CDR3 length: 20 amino acids. Deletions cut 6 bases from V and 0 bases from J, with 24 bases between. Germline-derived CDR1 and CDR2 are SEHNR and FQNEAQ (reference sequence). The DNA for the CDR3 is TGTGCCAGCAGAGGCGCCTTGGGCGTCCGGAACTACTCTGGGGCCAACGTCCTGACTTTC. Its protein product is CASRGALGVRNYSGANVLTF.

This clonotype was detected a few times. This chain's CDR3 is CASSLRGDNEQFF. The CDR3, as DNA: TGTGCCAGCAGCTTGCGGGGGGACAATGAGCAGTTCTTC. This chain joins TRBV11-3 and TRBJ2-1; TRBD2 matches at 8 bases. Germline V gene data show CDR1 as SGHNT and CDR2 as YENEEA. The length of the CDR3 is 13 residues. V shed 3 bases, J shed 5 bases, and the junction held 0 bases outside the gene matches.

This clonotype was observed a handful of times. This chain joins TRBV11-2 and TRBJ2-4; D is unresolved. Germline lookup yields CDR1 SGHAT and CDR2 FQNNGV. V was clipped by 5 bases and J by 1 base, with 6 bases between them. The CDR3 length is 13 residues. The CDR3 bases are TGTGCCAGCAGCCAGGACGCCAAAAACATTCAGTACTTC. Residues: CASSQDAKNIQYF.

The chain combines TRBV20-1 with TRBJ2-3; D is perhaps TRBD2 (5 bases). Trimming removed 3 bases from V and 1 base from J, with 11 bases in between. Per the germline V gene, CDR1 is DFQATT and CDR2 is SNEGSKA (reference sequence). The CDR3 contains 14 residues. CDR3 sequence (DNA): TGCAGTGCTAGGTGGACTGCGGGCACAGATACGCAGTATTTT. This codes for CSARWTAGTDTQYF.

This clonotype was recorded a few times. The gene calls are TRBV3-1 and TRBJ2-7, with TRBD1 matching 7 bases. CDR1 and CDR2 (germline): LGHDT, YNNKEL (reference sequence). The length of the CDR3 is 14 residues. V trimming: 1 base; J trimming: 9 bases; junction bases outside the gene matches: 9. The CDR3 loop is CASSQADRAGGQYF. Here the CDR3 DNA reads TGTGCCAGCAGCCAAGCCGACAGGGCCGGCGGGCAGTACTTC.

This clonotype was detected many times. V and J are TRBV6-1 and TRBJ1-6; D ambiguous. Germline CDR1 MNHNS, CDR2 SASEGT. V lost 7 bases and J 8 bases, leaving 12 bases between the germline ends. The CDR3 extends over 13 amino acids. CDR3 residues: CASINSPYSPLHF. The CDR3 DNA reads TGTGCCAGCATCAACAGTCCTTATTCACCCCTCCACTTT.

The chain couples TRBV20-1 to TRBJ2-2; the D call may be TRBD1 or TRBD2 (5 bases each). Trimming pared 5 bases from V and 1 base from J, leaving 17 bases between. The germline gives CDR1 DFQATT, CDR2 SNEGSKA (reference sequence). This CDR3 has 16 amino acids. This CDR3 reads CSARNPGTGNTGELFF. CDR3 DNA: TGCAGTGCTCGAAACCCCGGGACGGGGAACACCGGGGAGCTGTTTTTT.

This clonotype was observed a few times. The CDR3 region is CAKTPGQVAGELFF. CDR3 sequence (DNA): TGTGCCAAGACCCCGGGACAGGTGGCCGGGGAGCTGTTTTTT. J is TRBJ2-2 and V is TRBV27, with 8 nucleotides matching TRBD1. The CDR3 has 14 residues. The V segment lost 10 bases and the J segment 6 bases; nucleotides outside the gene matches: 10. The germline V gene encodes CDR1 MNHEY and CDR2 SMNVEV (reference sequence).

This clonotype showed up just a few times. The V call is TRBV7-9, the J call TRBJ2-3; 12 positions agree with TRBD2. With 3 bases clipped from V and 1 base from J, the junction kept 14 bases outside the gene matches. Germline V gene sequence: CDR1 SEHNR, CDR2 FQNEAQ (reference sequence). CDR3 length: 20 amino acids. The DNA of the CDR3 is TGTGCCAGCAGCTTCGCGACTAGCGGGGGACCCCTTGGCCGCACAGATACGCAGTATTTT. Its translation: CASSFATSGGPLGRTDTQYF.

In this sample, this clonotype turned up a few times. V and J are TRBV3-1 and TRBJ2-1, with a possible D match to TRBD1 (6 bases). CDR3 size: 15 residues. Germline CDR1 and CDR2: LGHDT and YNNKEL (reference sequence). V was cut by 4 bases and J by 5 bases, with 15 bases left in between. The CDR3 loop is CASSPSDSSHNEQFF. The CDR3, as DNA: TGTGCCAGCAGCCCCTCGGACAGTTCGCACAATGAGCAGTTCTTC.

The rearrangement links TRBV2 to TRBJ1-3, with D maybe TRBD1 (6 bases). V dropped 6 bases and J dropped 0 bases, with 18 bases sitting between them. The CDR3 contains 17 residues. Germline V gene lookup returns CDR1 SNHLY and CDR2 FYNNEI. For the CDR3, the DNA is TGTGCCAGCAGCCACAGGACAGCGATTATCTCTGGAAACACCATATATTTT. It translates to CASSHRTAIISGNTIYF.

This clonotype came up many times. The chain couples TRBV5-4 to TRBJ2-3, with 8 bases identical to TRBD2. V was pared by 4 bases and J by 5 bases, with 12 bases of the junction left unmatched. Germline V lookup: CDR1 SGHNT, CDR2 YYREEE (reference sequence). The CDR3 is 16 amino acids. CDR3 coding DNA: TGTGCCAGCAGCCGATTAGGACTAGCCGGGGAAGATACGCAGTATTTT. This codes for CASSRLGLAGEDTQYF.

The chain joins TRBV30 to TRBJ2-7; 8 bases align to TRBD1. The CDR3 loop spans 13 amino acids. Trimming at V came to 0 bases and at J to 7 bases, leaving 5 bases not matched to a gene. Germline CDR1 GTSNPN, CDR2 SVGIG (reference sequence). The DNA of the CDR3 is TGTGCCTGGAGTGTCTCTCGGACAGGGGAGCAGTACTTC. Translation gives CAWSVSRTGEQYF.

This sequence joins TRBV12-3 or TRBV12-4 and TRBJ2-3, with 9 nucleotides matching TRBD2. V gave up 4 bases and J gave up 8 bases; unmatched junction bases: 10. CDR3 length equals 15 residues. The CDR3 is CASSSGGGAGRTQYF. The CDR3 nucleotides are TGTGCCAGCAGTTCAGGCGGGGGGGCCGGGCGTACGCAGTATTTT.

This clonotype was detected many times. This chain uses TRBV7-9 with TRBJ2-1; a weak D match, TRBD2 (7 bases). The V and J ends lost 0 bases and 4 bases respectively, with 13 bases between them. CDR1 is SEHNR and CDR2 is FQNEAQ in the germline V gene (reference sequence). The CDR3 length is 16 residues. Here the CDR3 reads CASSLAPGGRYNEQFF. The CDR3 coding sequence is TGTGCCAGCAGCTTAGCGCCGGGGGGCCGGTACAATGAGCAGTTCTTC. Together with reference TRBV7-9 and TRBJ2-1, the CDR3 gives the full variable domain: DTGVSQNPRHKITKRGQNVTFRCDPISEHNRLYWYRQTLGQGPEFLTYFQNEAQLEKSRLLSDRFSAERPKGSFSTLEIQRTEQGDSAMYLCASSLAPGGRYNEQFFGPGTRLTVL.